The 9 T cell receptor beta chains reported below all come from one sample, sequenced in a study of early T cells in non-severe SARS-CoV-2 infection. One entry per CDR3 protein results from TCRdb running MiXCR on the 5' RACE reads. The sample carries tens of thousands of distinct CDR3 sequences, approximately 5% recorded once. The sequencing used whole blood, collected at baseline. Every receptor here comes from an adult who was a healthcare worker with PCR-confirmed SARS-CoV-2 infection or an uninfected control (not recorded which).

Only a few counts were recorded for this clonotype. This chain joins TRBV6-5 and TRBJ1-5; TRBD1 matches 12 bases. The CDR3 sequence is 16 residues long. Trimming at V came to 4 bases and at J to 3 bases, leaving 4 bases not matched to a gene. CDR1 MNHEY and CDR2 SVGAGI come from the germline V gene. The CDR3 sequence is CASSSGTGGVNQPQHF. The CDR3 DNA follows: TGTGCCAGCAGTTCCGGGACAGGGGGCGTCAATCAGCCCCAGCATTTT.

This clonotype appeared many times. This CDR3 is CASSLLVQMNTGELFF. CDR3 sequence (DNA): TGTGCCAGCAGTTTATTGGTACAGATGAACACCGGGGAGCTGTTTTTT. V usage is TRBV27 and J usage is TRBJ2-2; no reliable D call. Germline V CDR1 and CDR2: MNHEY, SMNVEV (reference sequence). The CDR3 has 16 residues. Trimming took off 1 base at V and 1 base at J, with 10 bases between the two ends.

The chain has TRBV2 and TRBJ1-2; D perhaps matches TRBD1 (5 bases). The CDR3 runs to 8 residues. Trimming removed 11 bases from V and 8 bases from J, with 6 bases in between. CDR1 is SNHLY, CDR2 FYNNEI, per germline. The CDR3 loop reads CARGGYTF. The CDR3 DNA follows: TGTGCCCGGGGGGGCTACACCTTC.

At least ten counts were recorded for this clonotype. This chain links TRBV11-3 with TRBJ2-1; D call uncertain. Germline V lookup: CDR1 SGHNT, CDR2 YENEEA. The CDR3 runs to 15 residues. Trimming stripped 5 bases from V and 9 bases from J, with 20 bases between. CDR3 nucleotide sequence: TGTGCCAGCAGCATAAGCCCGGGCCCTTCGAGTGAGCAGTTCTTC. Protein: CASSISPGPSSEQFF.

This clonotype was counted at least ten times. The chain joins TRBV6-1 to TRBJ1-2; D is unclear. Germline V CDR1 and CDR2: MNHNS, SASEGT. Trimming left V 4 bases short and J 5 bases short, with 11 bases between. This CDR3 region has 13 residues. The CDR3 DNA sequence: TGTGCCAGCAGTGGGGAAGGCTTGTATGGCTACACCTTC. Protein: CASSGEGLYGYTF.

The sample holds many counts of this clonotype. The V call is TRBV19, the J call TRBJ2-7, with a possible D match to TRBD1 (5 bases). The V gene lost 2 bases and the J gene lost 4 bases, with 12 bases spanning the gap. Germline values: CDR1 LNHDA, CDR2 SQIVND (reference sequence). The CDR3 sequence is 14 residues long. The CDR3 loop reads CASSIHRQGYEQYF. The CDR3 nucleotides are TGTGCCAGTAGTATACACCGTCAGGGATACGAGCAGTACTTC. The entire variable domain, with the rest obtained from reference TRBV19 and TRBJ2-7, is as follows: DGGITQSPKYLFRKEGQNVTLSCEQNLNHDAMYWYRQDPGQGLRLIYYSQIVNDFQKGDIAEGYSVSREKKESFPLTVTSAQKNPTAFYLCASSIHRQGYEQYFGPGTRLTVT.

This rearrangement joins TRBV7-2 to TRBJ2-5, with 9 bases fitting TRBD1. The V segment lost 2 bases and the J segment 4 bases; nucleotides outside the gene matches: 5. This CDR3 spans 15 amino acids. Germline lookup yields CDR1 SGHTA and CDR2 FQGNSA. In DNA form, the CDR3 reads TGTGCCAGCAGCTTATTAACAGGGGGCGCAGAGACCCAGTACTTC. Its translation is CASSLLTGGAETQYF.

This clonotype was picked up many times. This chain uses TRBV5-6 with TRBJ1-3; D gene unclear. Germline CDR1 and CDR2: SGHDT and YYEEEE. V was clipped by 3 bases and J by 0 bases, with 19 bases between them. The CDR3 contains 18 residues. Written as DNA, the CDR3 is TGTGCCAGCAGCTGGGGAGGACGGCCATCAAGCTCTGGAAACACCATATATTTT. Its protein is CASSWGGRPSSSGNTIYF.

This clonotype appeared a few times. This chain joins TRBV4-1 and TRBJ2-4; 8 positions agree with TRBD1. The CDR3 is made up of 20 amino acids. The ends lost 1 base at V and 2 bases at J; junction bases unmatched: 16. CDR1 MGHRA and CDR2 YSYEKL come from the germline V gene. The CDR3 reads CASSQGAESRGRLSKNIQYF. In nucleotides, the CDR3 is TGCGCCAGCAGCCAAGGCGCAGAGTCCAGGGGGCGCTTGTCCAAAAACATTCAGTACTTC.